These 29 T cell receptor beta chains originate from one sample sequenced in a study of blood T cell repertoires in COVID-19. Only in-frame clones appear in the TCRdb table, and some are missing; sequencing was by immunoSEQ multiplex PCR. The sample contains roughly 250,000 clones, about 90% of which appear only once. Sequencing was performed on peripheral blood. The receptors come from a middle-aged woman with acute or convalescent COVID-19.

The chain carries TRBV5-5 and TRBJ1-1; 8 bases map to TRBD1. The CDR3 sequence is 15 residues long. Per the germline V gene, CDR1 is SGHKS and CDR2 is YYEKEE (reference sequence). With V trimmed by 3 bases and J by 5 bases, 9 bases remained unmatched. CDR3 DNA sequence: TGTGCCAGCAGCTCCCTGACCCAGGGGGCTACTGAAGCTTTCTTT. Amino acid sequence: CASSSLTQGATEAFF.

This sequence joins TRBV9 and TRBJ1-2, with 7 bases matching TRBD1. The CDR3 has 13 residues. Germline V lookup: CDR1 SGDLS, CDR2 YYNGEE. Trimming removed 3 bases from V and 7 bases from J; junction bases left unmatched: 6. The CDR3 nucleotides read TGTGCCAGCAGCGGACAGGGCTCGGGTGGCTACACCTTC. Translating it yields CASSGQGSGGYTF.

This clone was seen only once. The chain joins TRBV6-5 to TRBJ2-3; D is perhaps TRBD1 (5 bases). The CDR3 runs 14 residues. The ends were cut back, 2 bases at V and 3 bases at J, with 9 bases in the middle. Germline values: CDR1 MNHEY, CDR2 SVGAGI. The CDR3 is CASSYRGWTDTQYF. DNA for the CDR3: TGTGCCAGCAGTTACAGGGGATGGACAGATACGCAGTATTTT.

This rearrangement joins TRBV7-2 to TRBJ2-2; 11 bases map to TRBD2. Germline V gives CDR1 SGHTA, CDR2 FQGNSA. Unmatched junction bases numbered 6, after V lost 4 bases and J lost 5 bases. The CDR3 totals 16 residues. Here the CDR3 DNA reads TGTGCCAGCAGCTCTTCTAGCGGGGGGTTGACCGGGGAGCTGTTTTTT. Translating it yields CASSSSSGGLTGELFF. Full variable domain (rest looked up from reference TRBV7-2 and TRBJ2-2): GAGVSQSPSNKVTEKGKDVELRCDPISGHTALYWYRQSLGQGLEFLIYFQGNSAPDKSGLPSDRFSAERTGGSVSTLTIQRTQQEDSAVYLCASSSSSGGLTGELFFGEGSRLTVL.

The V and J genes are TRBV11-2 and TRBJ2-1; TRBD2 matches at 10 bases. The CDR3 has 14 residues. V was clipped by 1 base and J by 10 bases; unmatched bases: 4. CDR1 and CDR2 (germline): SGHAT, FQNNGV. The CDR3 here is CASSLGTSGWEQFF. The CDR3 DNA reads as TGTGCCAGCAGCTTAGGGACTAGCGGCTGGGAGCAGTTCTTC. The complete variable domain, with remaining parts taken from reference TRBV11-2 and TRBJ2-1, reads EAGVAQSPRYKIIEKRQSVAFWCNPISGHATLYWYQQILGQGPKLLIQFQNNGVVDDSQLPKDRFSAERLKGVDSTLKIQPAKLEDSAVYLCASSLGTSGWEQFFGPGTRLTVL.

V is TRBV30 and J is TRBJ1-4, with 8 bases matching TRBD1. J gave up 11 bases and V 1 base, and 9 bases lay outside the gene matches. Germline V gives CDR1 GTSNPN, CDR2 SVGIG (reference sequence). The CDR3 consists of 14 residues. The CDR3 region has the DNA TGTGCCTGGAGTGCCGGGACAGGACTTAATAAACTGTTTTTT. This gives the protein CAWSAGTGLNKLFF.

The rearrangement uses TRBV7-2 and TRBJ2-3; D gene uncertain. Deletions cut 6 bases from V and 2 bases from J, with 3 bases between. This CDR3 has 11 residues. CDR1 and CDR2 from the germline V gene are SGHTA and FQGNSA. The CDR3 here is CASSNTDTQYF. CDR3 nucleotides: TGTGCCAGCAGTAACACAGATACGCAGTATTTT. Using reference TRBV7-2 and TRBJ2-3 for the parts outside the CDR3, the full variable domain is GAGVSQSPSNKVTEKGKDVELRCDPISGHTALYWYRQSLGQGLEFLIYFQGNSAPDKSGLPSDRFSAERTGGSVSTLTIQRTQQEDSAVYLCASSNTDTQYFGPGTRLTVL.

CDR3 bases: TGTGCCAGCAGCTTGGAGAGGAGGGGCTATGGCTACACCTTC. Amino acids: CASSLERRGYGYTF. This chain joins TRBV5-6 and TRBJ1-2, with TRBD1 as a possible D gene (5 bases). The CDR3 consists of 14 residues. The germline gives CDR1 SGHDT, CDR2 YYEEEE. The germline V and J ends were trimmed by 0 bases and 4 bases, with 10 bases remaining between them.

This clone was seen a single time. The rearrangement joins TRBV30 to TRBJ1-1; D is ambiguous. The CDR3 spans 13 residues. Per the germline V gene, CDR1 is GTSNPN and CDR2 is SVGIG (reference sequence). The ends were cut back, 5 bases at V and 1 base at J, with 11 bases in the middle. The CDR3: CAWETRGNTEAFF. In DNA, the CDR3 is TGTGCCTGGGAGACCCGAGGGAACACTGAAGCTTTCTTT.

The chain employs TRBV4-1 and TRBJ1-3; possible D gene TRBD1, 5 bases. Germline lookup yields CDR1 MGHRA and CDR2 YSYEKL. Trimming left V 2 bases short and J 0 bases short, with 14 bases between. This CDR3 contains 17 residues. The CDR3 nucleotides are TGCGCCAGCAGCCAATTGGGGCTGGCAGTCTCTGGAAACACCATATATTTT. Translating gives CASSQLGLAVSGNTIYF.

This chain links TRBV6-2 or TRBV6-3 with TRBJ2-3; TRBD2 agrees at 10 bases. The CDR3 is 17 residues long. Germline trimming cut 5 bases from V and 4 bases from J; bases unmatched to any gene: 12. Germline assignment: CDR1 MNHEY and CDR2 SVGEGT. CDR3 DNA sequence: TGTGCCAGCAGTCTCGGACGAACTAGCGGGGTCGCAGATACGCAGTATTTT. It yields the protein CASSLGRTSGVADTQYF.

The rearrangement joins TRBV13 to TRBJ2-1; 9 positions match TRBD2. CDR3 length: 24 amino acids. J lost 1 base, V lost 4 bases, and 29 bases had no gene match. CDR1 is PRHDT and CDR2 is FYEKMQ in the germline V gene (reference sequence). CDR3 protein: CASSSPATVRGFNQRGVSYNEQFF. DNA for the CDR3: TGTGCCAGCAGCTCGCCCGCTACGGTTAGGGGGTTCAATCAGCGGGGGGTATCCTACAATGAGCAGTTCTTC.

This clone was counted a single time. The J gene is TRBJ2-3, the V gene TRBV30, with D unclear. V was clipped by 6 bases and J by 4 bases, with 8 bases between them. The CDR3 has 11 residues. The germline gives CDR1 GTSNPN, CDR2 SVGIG (reference sequence). As DNA, the CDR3 is TGTGCCTGTTCATCAGCAGATACGCAGTATTTT. It is translated as CACSSADTQYF.

This chain connects TRBV3-1 (or the pseudogene TRBV3-2) to TRBJ2-3; 12 positions agree with TRBD2. The CDR3 has 16 residues. V trimming: 3 bases; J trimming: 2 bases; junction bases outside the gene matches: 3. The germline CDR1 and CDR2 sequences are LGHDT and YNNKEL (reference sequence). The CDR3 region has the DNA TGTGCCAGCAGCCACACTAGCGGGGGGTTCACAGATACGCAGTATTTT. It translates to CASSHTSGGFTDTQYF.

This sequence joins TRBV12-5 and TRBJ1-4; the match to TRBD1 covers 9 bases. This CDR3 spans 15 amino acids. Losses at the gene ends were 6 bases for V and 6 bases for J; bases not matched to a gene: 8. Germline lookup yields CDR1 LGHNT and CDR2 FRNRAP. The CDR3 coding sequence is TGTGCTAGTGGCCCCCGGGGACAGGGCGATGAAAAACTGTTTTTT. This codes for CASGPRGQGDEKLFF.

This clone was counted once. The chain is built from TRBV7-3 and TRBJ1-2; possible D gene TRBD1, 6 bases. From germline, CDR1 is SGHTA and CDR2 FQGTGA. The CDR3 loop spans 15 amino acids. Trimming removed 5 bases from V and 0 bases from J, with 13 bases in between. CDR3 in amino acids: CASSLNRVANYGYTF. CDR3 nucleotides: TGTGCCAGCAGCCTTAACAGGGTCGCTAACTATGGCTACACCTTC.

The chain is built from TRBV24-1 and TRBJ2-1; a possible D gene is TRBD1 (5 bases). CDR1 KGHDR and CDR2 SFDVKD come from the germline V gene. The CDR3 has 16 amino acids. Trimming cost V 4 bases and J 4 bases, with 16 bases left between them. CDR3 in amino acids: CATSDSGSLRYNEQFF. The CDR3 DNA is TGTGCCACCAGTGACTCAGGGTCTTTGAGGTACAATGAGCAGTTCTTC.

The chain carries TRBV14 and TRBJ1-2; no firm D call. Looked up from germline, CDR1 is SGHDN and CDR2 is FVKESK. V gave up 5 bases and J gave up 2 bases, with 6 bases separating them. The length of the CDR3 is 12 residues. CDR3 nucleotide sequence: TGTGCCAGCAGCGAACAGAACTATGGCTACACCTTC. Translation gives CASSEQNYGYTF.

V and J are TRBV15 and TRBJ1-1; maybe TRBD1 (6 bases). The CDR3 contains 14 residues. The germline V gene encodes CDR1 LNHNV and CDR2 YYDKDF (reference sequence). V lost 7 bases, J lost 4 bases, and 16 bases lay in between. The CDR3 reads CATTNLGAGTEAFF. CDR3 in DNA: TGTGCCACCACAAACTTGGGGGCGGGCACTGAAGCTTTCTTT.

The chain is built from TRBV7-2 and TRBJ2-1; 7 nucleotides match TRBD2. Unmatched junction bases numbered 4, after V lost 7 bases and J lost 1 base. Germline CDR1 reads SGHTA; CDR2 reads FQGNSA. This CDR3 is 14 amino acids long. The CDR3 loop is CASNPGGSYNEQFF. As DNA, the CDR3 is TGTGCCAGCAACCCCGGGGGGTCCTACAATGAGCAGTTCTTC.

The chain recombines TRBV2 with TRBJ1-5; maybe TRBD1 (5 bases). There are 14 residues in the CDR3. Trimming pared 1 base from V and 5 bases from J, leaving 9 bases between. Germline V gene sequence: CDR1 SNHLY, CDR2 FYNNEI. CDR3 DNA: TGTGCCAGCAGTGAAGGACAGAATTATCAGCCCCAGCATTTT. Translated: CASSEGQNYQPQHF.

The gene calls are TRBV7-9 and TRBJ2-1; TRBD2 agrees at 8 bases. Trimming took 5 bases from V and 6 from J; bases not matched to a gene: 6. Germline lookup yields CDR1 SEHNR and CDR2 FQNEAQ (reference sequence). The CDR3 length is 14 residues. In DNA form, the CDR3 reads TGTGCCAGCAGCCGGACTAGCCTACCCAATGAGCAGTTCTTC. Translated: CASSRTSLPNEQFF.

CDR3 sequence: CAWSPSPTGAFDGYTF. The CDR3 DNA follows: TGTGCCTGGAGTCCCTCGCCGACAGGGGCTTTCGACGGCTACACCTTC. This chain links TRBV30 with TRBJ1-2; 8 bases are a match to TRBD1. This CDR3 spans 16 amino acids. The V segment lost 2 bases and the J segment 8 bases; nucleotides outside the gene matches: 16. CDR1 is GTSNPN, CDR2 SVGIG, per germline (reference sequence).

CDR3 loop: CASSYSVSHSGNTIYF. The CDR3 DNA sequence: TGTGCCAGCAGTTACTCTGTTTCCCACTCTGGAAACACCATATATTTT. The chain links TRBV6-5 to TRBJ1-3; no firm D call. Germline V CDR1 and CDR2: MNHEY, SVGAGI. V shed 0 bases and J shed 0 bases, with 9 bases lying between them. CDR3 size: 16 residues.

V and J are TRBV30 and TRBJ1-2; TRBD1 agrees at 8 bases. Trimming at V came to 3 bases and at J to 1 base, leaving 13 bases not matched to a gene. Germline CDR1 and CDR2: GTSNPN and SVGIG (reference sequence). The CDR3 length is 17 residues. CDR3 loop: CAWRPEIRGPDNYGYTF. The CDR3 bases are TGTGCCTGGAGGCCCGAGATCAGGGGGCCGGATAACTATGGCTACACCTTC.

This clone was observed a handful of times. The V call is TRBV4-1, the J call TRBJ2-6; 7 nucleotides line up with TRBD2. With 0 bases clipped from V and 3 bases from J, the junction kept 2 bases outside the gene matches. The CDR3 extends over 16 amino acids. From germline, CDR1 is MGHRA and CDR2 YSYEKL. This chain's CDR3 is CASSQEGGSGANVLTF. The CDR3 nucleotides read TGCGCCAGCAGCCAAGAGGGGGGGAGTGGGGCCAACGTCCTGACTTTC.

The CDR3 loop reads CASRSIYEQYV. In DNA, the CDR3 is TGTGCCAGCAGGTCCATCTACGAGCAGTACGTC. The V and J genes are TRBV6-5 and TRBJ2-7; D is ambiguous. Germline V gene sequence: CDR1 MNHEY, CDR2 SVGAGI. V dropped 6 bases and J dropped 3 bases, with 6 bases sitting between them. This CDR3 has 11 amino acids.

The J gene is TRBJ2-5, the V gene TRBV6-1; TRBD2 might be the D (5 bases). CDR1 is MNHNS and CDR2 is SASEGT in the germline V gene. The V end was cut by 0 bases, the J end by 5 bases, with 13 bases between. The CDR3 covers 15 residues. CDR3: CASSEAWSGRETQYF. Here the CDR3 DNA reads TGTGCCAGCAGTGAAGCCTGGAGCGGTAGGGAGACCCAGTACTTC.

This sequence joins TRBV30 and TRBJ1-1; possible D gene TRBD1, 6 bases. The CDR3 extends over 14 amino acids. Trimming removed 3 bases from V and 8 bases from J, with 19 bases in between. Germline V lookup: CDR1 GTSNPN, CDR2 SVGIG (reference sequence). The CDR3 here is CAWRGFRGLGEAFF. The DNA for the CDR3 is TGTGCCTGGAGAGGGTTCAGGGGCCTTGGGGAAGCTTTCTTT.